This entry features one T cell receptor (beta chain) sequence. Authors' methods: Estimates of nucleated cell counts were drawn from the amplification of reference gene primers. The data were produced by immunoSEQ multiplex PCR, yet TCRdb's version contains in-frame clones alone and is incomplete. The D gene and trimming were derived from the DNA, and the V and J assignments and clone size from that table. The table includes just over 650,000 clones, about nine tenths detected once. This entry belongs to a study of blood T cell repertoires in COVID-19. As for the study in general: Donors in the United States, Italy and Spain gave samples during acute or convalescent COVID-19. From T cells, B-cell-depleted T cells, or PBMCs came the material, which was cDNA or gDNA.

In germline, CDR1 is SGHTA, CDR2 FQGTGA. V dropped 5 bases and J dropped 6; count of bases not matched to a gene: 17. CDR3 size: 18 residues. The origin of this receptor is a woman aged 18 to 35 with acute or convalescent COVID-19. The V call is TRBV7-3, the J call TRBJ2-3, with 10 bases identical to TRBD2. Source material: peripheral blood. CDR3 region: CASSSGASGGVAVDTQYF. The CDR3 nucleotides are TGTGCCAGCAGCAGCGGGGCTAGCGGGGGTGTTGCTGTTGATACGCAGTATTTT. Variable domain in full (rest from reference TRBV7-3 and TRBJ2-3): GAGVSQTPSNKVTEKGKYVELRCDPISGHTALYWYRQSLGQGPEFLIYFQGTGAADDSGLPNDRFFAVRPEGSVSTLKIQRTERGDSAVYLCASSSGASGGVAVDTQYFGPGTRLTVL.